This is a list of T cell receptor beta chains from one sample in a study of T cell repertoires in cytomegalovirus infection. In TCRdb, the reads were re-called with MiXCR into one record per CDR3 protein. The sample holds some 700,000 distinct CDR3 sequences, approximately 33% seen once. Their antigen targets remain unknown. The specimen comprised cultured PBMCs, sampled from culture after CMV antigen stimulation. The receptor set was obtained from a human donor in good health (CMV status not recorded). Some clones in this sample may be carry-over from other donors' samples. Both conserved end residues are part of each CDR3. A D gene is named only where the DNA matches it firmly. Expanded clones get a size class; other rows say once, few or many, or leave the size out.

d_call: TRBD2; v_call: TRBV4-3; j_call: TRBJ2-1; clone_size: -; cdr3_aa: CASNQGTRTSRTNEQFF; cdr3_nt: TGCGCCAGCAACCAAGGTACCCGGACTAGCCGTACCAATGAGCAGTTCTTC
d_call: -; v_call: TRBV19; j_call: TRBJ1-1; clone_size: -; cdr3_aa: CASSIGRGPAEAFF; cdr3_nt: TGTGCCAGTAGTATAGGACGGGGTCCAGCTGAAGCTTTCTTT
d_call: -; v_call: TRBV18; j_call: TRBJ1-5; clone_size: few; cdr3_aa: CASSNGGNQPQHF; cdr3_nt: TGTGCCAGCTCGAACGGGGGCAATCAGCCCCAGCATTTT
d_call: -; v_call: TRBV11-3; j_call: TRBJ2-7; clone_size: few; cdr3_aa: CATANHEQYF; cdr3_nt: TGTGCCACCGCCAACCACGAGCAGTACTTC
d_call: TRBD1; v_call: TRBV28; j_call: TRBJ1-4; clone_size: -; cdr3_aa: CASSSRTGSSEKLFF; cdr3_nt: TGTGCCAGCAGTTCCCGGACAGGGTCGAGTGAAAAACTGTTTTTT
d_call: -; v_call: TRBV19; j_call: TRBJ2-3; clone_size: few; cdr3_aa: CASSIGPPTDTQYF; cdr3_nt: TGTGCCAGTAGTATCGGACCGCCCACAGATACGCAGTATTTT
d_call: TRBD2; v_call: TRBV5-6; j_call: TRBJ2-5; clone_size: -; cdr3_aa: CASSLDFGLADQETQYF; cdr3_nt: TGTGCCAGCAGCTTGGATTTCGGACTAGCGGACCAAGAGACCCAGTACTTC
d_call: -; v_call: TRBV2; j_call: TRBJ2-7; clone_size: -; cdr3_aa: CASNPGSTYEQYF; cdr3_nt: TGTGCCAGCAACCCGGGGTCGACCTACGAGCAGTACTTC
d_call: TRBD2; v_call: TRBV4-1; j_call: TRBJ2-3; clone_size: -; cdr3_aa: CASSPLAGTRTDTQYF; cdr3_nt: TGCGCCAGCAGCCCTTTAGCGGGGACTCGCACAGATACGCAGTATTTT
d_call: TRBD2; v_call: TRBV7-9; j_call: TRBJ2-3; clone_size: few; cdr3_aa: CASSSGSGGTFTDTQYF; cdr3_nt: TGTGCCAGCTCATCGGGGAGCGGGGGGACCTTCACAGATACGCAGTATTTT
d_call: TRBD2; v_call: TRBV7-2; j_call: TRBJ2-7; clone_size: few; cdr3_aa: CASSPWPSGRSEQYF; cdr3_nt: TGTGCCAGCAGCCCTTGGCCTAGCGGGAGATCGGAGCAGTACTTC
d_call: TRBD1; v_call: TRBV7-2; j_call: TRBJ2-7; clone_size: -; cdr3_aa: CASSPGGISYEQYF; cdr3_nt: TGTGCCAGCAGCCCAGGGGGAATCTCCTACGAGCAGTACTTC
d_call: -; v_call: TRBV20-1; j_call: TRBJ2-7; clone_size: -; cdr3_aa: CSAIRGTYEQYF; cdr3_nt: TGCAGTGCTATCCGGGGTACCTACGAGCAGTACTTC
d_call: -; v_call: TRBV27; j_call: TRBJ1-1; clone_size: -; cdr3_aa: CASSLSAQPNTEAFF; cdr3_nt: TGTGCCAGCAGTTTGAGTGCACAGCCGAACACTGAAGCTTTCTTT
d_call: -; v_call: TRBV7-9; j_call: TRBJ1-5; clone_size: few; cdr3_aa: CASSLGVSGTRPQHF; cdr3_nt: TGTGCCAGCAGCTTAGGCGTCTCGGGAACACGGCCCCAGCATTTT
d_call: -; v_call: TRBV7-2; j_call: TRBJ1-3; clone_size: -; cdr3_aa: CASSLAVPSSGNTIYF; cdr3_nt: TGTGCCAGCAGCTTAGCGGTCCCTTCTTCTGGAAACACCATATATTTT
d_call: TRBD2; v_call: TRBV11-3; j_call: TRBJ2-1; clone_size: -; cdr3_aa: CASSSSTWTSGSYNEQFF; cdr3_nt: TGTGCCAGCAGCTCCTCCACTTGGACTAGCGGGTCGTACAATGAGCAGTTCTTC
d_call: TRBD2; v_call: TRBV18; j_call: TRBJ2-1; clone_size: -; cdr3_aa: CASSPRREKNEQFF; cdr3_nt: TGTGCCAGCTCACCAAGGCGGGAGAAAAATGAGCAGTTCTTC
d_call: TRBD2; v_call: TRBV7-6; j_call: TRBJ2-7; clone_size: -; cdr3_aa: CASSFAAGAGREQYF; cdr3_nt: TGTGCCAGCAGCTTTGCGGCGGGAGCCGGGCGCGAGCAGTACTTC
d_call: -; v_call: TRBV12-3/TRBV12-4; j_call: TRBJ2-5; clone_size: -; cdr3_aa: CASSHYFGGSQETQYF; cdr3_nt: TGTGCCAGCAGCCATTATTTCGGGGGATCCCAAGAGACCCAGTACTTC
d_call: -; v_call: TRBV12-3/TRBV12-4; j_call: TRBJ2-7; clone_size: -; cdr3_aa: CASSADGPARYF; cdr3_nt: TGTGCCAGCAGCGCGGACGGACCCGCACGATACTTC
d_call: -; v_call: TRBV20-1; j_call: TRBJ1-5; clone_size: -; cdr3_aa: CSAARLTGNSNQPQHF; cdr3_nt: TGCAGTGCCGCGAGATTGACGGGTAATAGCAATCAGCCCCAGCATTTT
d_call: -; v_call: TRBV4-1; j_call: TRBJ2-3; clone_size: few; cdr3_aa: CASTDTGDTQYF; cdr3_nt: TGCGCCAGCACCGACACAGGGGATACGCAGTATTTT
d_call: TRBD2; v_call: TRBV7-2; j_call: TRBJ2-7; clone_size: many; cdr3_aa: CASSLVSSGSYEQYF; cdr3_nt: TGTGCCAGCAGCTTAGTGAGTAGCGGGAGCTACGAGCAGTACTTC
d_call: -; v_call: TRBV5-1; j_call: TRBJ2-7; clone_size: -; cdr3_aa: CASSETGPSYEQYF; cdr3_nt: TGCGCCAGCAGCGAAACTGGGCCATCCTACGAGCAGTACTTC
d_call: -; v_call: TRBV5-4; j_call: TRBJ2-3; clone_size: -; cdr3_aa: CASSLPSRRSTDTQYF; cdr3_nt: TGTGCCAGCAGCTTACCTAGCCGTCGTAGCACAGATACGCAGTATTTT
d_call: TRBD1; v_call: TRBV7-2; j_call: TRBJ1-1; clone_size: -; cdr3_aa: CASSLTGFGYTEAFF; cdr3_nt: TGTGCCAGCAGCTTGACAGGGTTTGGATACACTGAAGCTTTCTTT
d_call: -; v_call: TRBV4-1; j_call: TRBJ1-2; clone_size: many; cdr3_aa: CASSLGGPYGYTF; cdr3_nt: TGCGCCAGCAGCTTAGGGGGTCCCTATGGCTACACCTTC
d_call: -; v_call: TRBV7-2; j_call: TRBJ2-7; clone_size: many; cdr3_aa: CASGGGSSYEQYF; cdr3_nt: TGTGCCAGCGGAGGGGGGTCCTCCTACGAGCAGTACTTC
d_call: -; v_call: TRBV2; j_call: TRBJ1-5; clone_size: -; cdr3_aa: CASRGGGLSNQPQHF; cdr3_nt: TGTGCCAGTCGAGGGGGTGGACTTAGCAATCAGCCCCAGCATTTT
d_call: -; v_call: TRBV28; j_call: TRBJ2-1; clone_size: few; cdr3_aa: CASSPVSEFDEQFF; cdr3_nt: TGTGCCAGCAGCCCAGTAAGCGAATTTGATGAGCAGTTCTTC
d_call: TRBD2; v_call: TRBV12-3/TRBV12-4; j_call: TRBJ2-7; clone_size: -; cdr3_aa: CASSPRLAGVEQYF; cdr3_nt: TGTGCCAGCAGTCCTCGACTAGCGGGGGTAGAGCAGTACTTC
d_call: -; v_call: TRBV18; j_call: TRBJ1-1; clone_size: once; cdr3_aa: CASSRGVGPLNTEAFF; cdr3_nt: TGTGCCAGCTCCCGGGGGGTAGGCCCTCTGAACACTGAAGCTTTCTTT
d_call: -; v_call: TRBV19; j_call: TRBJ2-6; clone_size: -; cdr3_aa: CASSGTPGANVLTF; cdr3_nt: TGTGCCAGTAGTGGGACCCCTGGGGCCAACGTCCTGACTTTC
d_call: TRBD2; v_call: TRBV7-9; j_call: TRBJ2-7; clone_size: -; cdr3_aa: CASSTLAGGNEQYF; cdr3_nt: TGTGCCAGCAGCACCCTAGCGGGAGGTAACGAGCAGTACTTC
d_call: -; v_call: TRBV7-2; j_call: TRBJ1-2; clone_size: few; cdr3_aa: CASTLGGGALKGYTF; cdr3_nt: TGTGCCAGCACCCTTGGGGGAGGGGCCCTGAAGGGCTACACCTTC
d_call: TRBD1; v_call: TRBV12-3/TRBV12-4; j_call: TRBJ1-2; clone_size: -; cdr3_aa: CASSSQPPMTGTYGYTF; cdr3_nt: TGTGCCAGCAGTTCACAGCCACCGATGACAGGGACCTATGGCTACACCTTC
d_call: TRBD2; v_call: TRBV7-9; j_call: TRBJ2-1; clone_size: few; cdr3_aa: CASSLFTLADVPGDEQFF; cdr3_nt: TGTGCCAGCAGCTTATTCACCCTAGCGGATGTACCTGGCGATGAGCAGTTCTTC
d_call: -; v_call: TRBV28; j_call: TRBJ1-1; clone_size: -; cdr3_aa: CASSPWKLGTEAFF; cdr3_nt: TGTGCCAGCAGTCCCTGGAAACTGGGCACTGAAGCTTTCTTT
d_call: -; v_call: TRBV6-1; j_call: TRBJ2-2; clone_size: few; cdr3_aa: CASRIRTANTGELFF; cdr3_nt: TGTGCCAGCAGAATCCGGACAGCGAACACCGGGGAGCTGTTTTTT
d_call: -; v_call: TRBV11-2; j_call: TRBJ1-1; clone_size: -; cdr3_aa: CASSLDRPTRRSNTEAFF; cdr3_nt: TGTGCCAGCAGCTTAGATCGTCCGACCAGGAGGAGTAACACTGAAGCTTTCTTT
d_call: TRBD2; v_call: TRBV6-1; j_call: TRBJ2-1; clone_size: -; cdr3_aa: CASSSPGLASEQFF; cdr3_nt: TGTGCCAGCAGCTCCCCGGGACTAGCGAGTGAGCAGTTCTTC
d_call: TRBD2; v_call: TRBV20-1; j_call: TRBJ2-7; clone_size: many; cdr3_aa: CSALAGSTYEQYF; cdr3_nt: TGCAGTGCTCTAGCGGGGAGTACCTACGAGCAGTACTTC
d_call: TRBD2; v_call: TRBV7-2; j_call: TRBJ2-3; clone_size: -; cdr3_aa: CASSLGGGRGGGTDTQYF; cdr3_nt: TGTGCCAGCAGCTTAGGTGGGGGGCGGGGGGGGGGCACAGATACGCAGTATTTT
d_call: -; v_call: TRBV7-8; j_call: TRBJ2-4; clone_size: few; cdr3_aa: CASSLGRGGGGIQYF; cdr3_nt: TGTGCCAGCAGCTTAGGACGGGGAGGAGGTGGCATTCAGTACTTC
d_call: TRBD2; v_call: TRBV3-1; j_call: TRBJ2-1; clone_size: -; cdr3_aa: CASSRRLAASREQFF; cdr3_nt: TGTGCCAGCAGCAGAAGACTAGCGGCATCGCGGGAGCAGTTCTTC
d_call: -; v_call: TRBV12-3/TRBV12-4; j_call: TRBJ1-2; clone_size: -; cdr3_aa: CANIPTPMKDGYTF; cdr3_nt: TGTGCCAACATCCCGACCCCAATGAAAGATGGCTACACCTTC
d_call: TRBD1; v_call: TRBV20-1; j_call: TRBJ2-1; clone_size: few; cdr3_aa: CSPQGQGNEQFF; cdr3_nt: TGCAGTCCACAGGGGCAGGGGAATGAGCAGTTCTTC
d_call: -; v_call: TRBV7-9; j_call: TRBJ2-7; clone_size: -; cdr3_aa: CASSLELGRNSYEQYF; cdr3_nt: TGTGCCAGCAGCTTAGAATTGGGACGGAACTCCTACGAGCAGTACTTC
d_call: -; v_call: TRBV7-8; j_call: TRBJ2-1; clone_size: once; cdr3_aa: CASSLRGSASSYNEQFF; cdr3_nt: TGTGCCAGCAGCTTAAGAGGCAGCGCGAGCTCCTACAATGAGCAGTTCTTC
d_call: -; v_call: TRBV7-4; j_call: TRBJ2-1; clone_size: -; cdr3_aa: CASSLSLPAGNEQFF; cdr3_nt: TGTGCCAGCAGCTTATCACTGCCAGCCGGGAATGAGCAGTTCTTC
d_call: -; v_call: TRBV25-1; j_call: TRBJ1-1; clone_size: -; cdr3_aa: CASIRGWDTEAFF; cdr3_nt: TGTGCCAGCATTAGGGGGTGGGACACTGAAGCTTTCTTT
d_call: TRBD2; v_call: TRBV7-8; j_call: TRBJ2-7; clone_size: many; cdr3_aa: CASSWTSGSSYEQYF; cdr3_nt: TGTGCCAGCAGCTGGACTAGCGGGAGTAGCTACGAGCAGTACTTC
d_call: -; v_call: TRBV6-5; j_call: TRBJ1-6; clone_size: few; cdr3_aa: CASSFGQTYNSPLHF; cdr3_nt: TGTGCCAGCAGTTTTGGACAGACCTATAATTCACCCCTCCACTTT
d_call: TRBD1; v_call: TRBV19; j_call: TRBJ1-5; clone_size: few; cdr3_aa: CASSIGQVHNQPQHF; cdr3_nt: TGTGCCAGTAGTATCGGACAGGTTCACAATCAGCCCCAGCATTTT
d_call: -; v_call: TRBV7-8; j_call: TRBJ2-1; clone_size: -; cdr3_aa: CASSGTPLPWFF; cdr3_nt: TGTGCCAGCAGCGGGACACCGCTACCGTGGTTCTTC
d_call: TRBD1; v_call: TRBV6-2/TRBV6-3; j_call: TRBJ1-5; clone_size: -; cdr3_aa: CASSYSQQGIQPQHF; cdr3_nt: TGTGCCAGCAGTTACTCGCAACAGGGGATACAGCCCCAGCATTTT
d_call: -; v_call: TRBV7-2; j_call: TRBJ2-1; clone_size: many; cdr3_aa: CASSLAISVSYNEQFF; cdr3_nt: TGTGCCAGCAGCTTAGCAATATCAGTGTCCTACAATGAGCAGTTCTTC
d_call: -; v_call: TRBV19; j_call: TRBJ2-1; clone_size: few; cdr3_aa: CASSRSGYNEQFF; cdr3_nt: TGTGCCAGTAGTCGTAGCGGTTACAATGAGCAGTTCTTC
d_call: -; v_call: TRBV7-2; j_call: TRBJ1-2; clone_size: few; cdr3_aa: CASSWVGANGYTF; cdr3_nt: TGTGCCAGCAGCTGGGTAGGGGCGAATGGCTACACCTTC